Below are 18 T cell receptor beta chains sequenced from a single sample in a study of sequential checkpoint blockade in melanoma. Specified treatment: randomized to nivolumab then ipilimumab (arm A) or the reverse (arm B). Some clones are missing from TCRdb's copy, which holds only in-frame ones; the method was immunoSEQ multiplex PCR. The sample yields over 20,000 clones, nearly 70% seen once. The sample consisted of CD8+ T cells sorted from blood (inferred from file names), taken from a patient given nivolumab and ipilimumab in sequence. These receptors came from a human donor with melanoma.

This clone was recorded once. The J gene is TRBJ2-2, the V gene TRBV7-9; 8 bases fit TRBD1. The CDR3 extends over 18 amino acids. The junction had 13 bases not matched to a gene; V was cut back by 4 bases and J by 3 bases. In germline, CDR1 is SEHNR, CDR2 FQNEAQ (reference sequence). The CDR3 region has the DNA TGTGCCAGCAGCTCCACGGACAGGGATGTTGCGGACACCGGGGAGCTGTTTTTT. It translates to CASSSTDRDVADTGELFF.

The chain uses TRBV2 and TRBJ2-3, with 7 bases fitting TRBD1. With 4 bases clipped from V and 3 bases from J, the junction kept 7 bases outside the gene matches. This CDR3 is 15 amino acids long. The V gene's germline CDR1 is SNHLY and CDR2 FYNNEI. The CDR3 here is CASSGAGGRTDTQYF. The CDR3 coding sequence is TGTGCCAGCAGTGGGGCAGGGGGTCGTACAGATACGCAGTATTTT.

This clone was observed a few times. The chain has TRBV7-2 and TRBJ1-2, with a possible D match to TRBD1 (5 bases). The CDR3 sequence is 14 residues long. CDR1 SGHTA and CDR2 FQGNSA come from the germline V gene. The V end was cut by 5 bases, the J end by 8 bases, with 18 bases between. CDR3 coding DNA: TGTGCCAGCAGCCCGACAGCTTGGGGAGGGGGCTACACCTTC. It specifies CASSPTAWGGGYTF. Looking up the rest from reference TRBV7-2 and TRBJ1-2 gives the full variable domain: GAGVSQSPSNKVTEKGKDVELRCDPISGHTALYWYRQSLGQGLEFLIYFQGNSAPDKSGLPSDRFSAERTGGSVSTLTIQRTQQEDSAVYLCASSPTAWGGGYTFGSGTRLTVV.

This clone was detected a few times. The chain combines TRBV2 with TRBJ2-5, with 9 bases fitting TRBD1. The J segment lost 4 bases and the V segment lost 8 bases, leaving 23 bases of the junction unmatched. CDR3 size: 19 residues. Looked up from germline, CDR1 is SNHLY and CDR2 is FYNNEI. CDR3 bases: TGTGCCAGCCCACCCTCCCTCATCTCGACAGGGGGGTGGGGAGAGACCCAGTACTTC. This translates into CASPPSLISTGGWGETQYF.

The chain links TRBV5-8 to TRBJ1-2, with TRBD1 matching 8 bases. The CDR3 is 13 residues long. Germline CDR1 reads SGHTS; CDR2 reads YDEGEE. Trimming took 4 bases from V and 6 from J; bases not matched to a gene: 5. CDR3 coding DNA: TGTGCCAGCAGCGTCGGGACAGGAGATGGCTACACCTTC. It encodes CASSVGTGDGYTF.

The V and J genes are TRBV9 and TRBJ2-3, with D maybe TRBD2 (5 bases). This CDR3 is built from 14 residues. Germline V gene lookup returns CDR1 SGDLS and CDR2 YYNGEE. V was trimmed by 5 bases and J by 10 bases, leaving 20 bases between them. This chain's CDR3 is CASRPGSLEDSQYF. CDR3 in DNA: TGTGCCAGCAGGCCCGGGTCGTTGGAGGATTCGCAGTATTTT.

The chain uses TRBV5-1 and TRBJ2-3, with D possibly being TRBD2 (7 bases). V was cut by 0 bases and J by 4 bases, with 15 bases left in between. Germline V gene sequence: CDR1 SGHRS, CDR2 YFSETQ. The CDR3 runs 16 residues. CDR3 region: CASSLVLGGASDTQYF. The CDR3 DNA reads TGCGCCAGCAGCTTGGTTTTAGGGGGGGCCTCAGATACGCAGTATTTT. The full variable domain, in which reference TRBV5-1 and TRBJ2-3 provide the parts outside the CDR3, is KAGVTQTPRYLIKTRGQQVTLSCSPISGHRSVSWYQQTPGQGLQFLFEYFSETQRNKGNFPGRFSGRQFSNSRSEMNVSTLELGDSALYLCASSLVLGGASDTQYFGPGTRLTVL.

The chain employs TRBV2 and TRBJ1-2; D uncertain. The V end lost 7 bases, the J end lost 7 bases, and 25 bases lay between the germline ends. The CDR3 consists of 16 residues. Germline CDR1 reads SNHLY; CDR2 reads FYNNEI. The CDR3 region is CASTFLVAVPIAGYTF. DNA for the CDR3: TGTGCCAGCACTTTTCTAGTAGCAGTACCCATCGCTGGCTACACCTTC.

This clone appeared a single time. CDR3: CASSHGDRGGYEQYF. DNA for the CDR3: TGCGCCAGCAGCCATGGAGACAGGGGTGGGTACGAGCAGTACTTC. The chain couples TRBV4-3 to TRBJ2-7, with 8 bases identical to TRBD1. The CDR3 extends over 15 amino acids. J was trimmed by 4 bases and V by 3 bases; bases with no gene match: 8. The V gene's germline CDR1 is LGHNA and CDR2 YSLEER.

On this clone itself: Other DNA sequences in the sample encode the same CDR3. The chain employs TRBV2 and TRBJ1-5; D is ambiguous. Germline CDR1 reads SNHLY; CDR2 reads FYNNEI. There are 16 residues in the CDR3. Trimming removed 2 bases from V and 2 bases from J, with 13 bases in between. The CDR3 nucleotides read TGTGCCAGCAGTGAATGGGTCGGAGGAGGCAATCAGCCCCAGCATTTT. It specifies CASSEWVGGGNQPQHF.

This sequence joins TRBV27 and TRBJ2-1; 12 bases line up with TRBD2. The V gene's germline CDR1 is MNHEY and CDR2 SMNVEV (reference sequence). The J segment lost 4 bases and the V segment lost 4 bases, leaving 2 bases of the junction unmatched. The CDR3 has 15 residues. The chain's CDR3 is CASSSGTSGYNEQFF. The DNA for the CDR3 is TGTGCCAGCAGTTCCGGGACTAGCGGGTACAATGAGCAGTTCTTC.

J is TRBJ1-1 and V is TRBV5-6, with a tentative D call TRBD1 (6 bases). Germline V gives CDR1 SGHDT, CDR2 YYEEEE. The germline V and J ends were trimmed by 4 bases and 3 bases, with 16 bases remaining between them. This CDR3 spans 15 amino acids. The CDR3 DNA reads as TGTGCCAGCAGCCCTGCTGTTGAGGGGGACACTGAAGCTTTCTTT. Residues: CASSPAVEGDTEAFF.

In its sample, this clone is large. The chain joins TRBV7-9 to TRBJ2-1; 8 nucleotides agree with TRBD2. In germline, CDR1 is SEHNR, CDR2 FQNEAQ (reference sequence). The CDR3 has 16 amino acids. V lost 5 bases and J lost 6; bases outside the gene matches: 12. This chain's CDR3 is CASSPPGAGGPNEQFF. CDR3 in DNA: TGTGCCAGCAGCCCTCCGGGGGCGGGGGGCCCCAATGAGCAGTTCTTC.

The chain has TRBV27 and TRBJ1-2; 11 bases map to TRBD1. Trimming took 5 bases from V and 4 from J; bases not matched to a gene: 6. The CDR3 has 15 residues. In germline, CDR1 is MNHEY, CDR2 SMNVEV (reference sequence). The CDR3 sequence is CASSTGQGASYGYTF. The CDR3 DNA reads TGTGCCAGCAGTACCGGACAGGGGGCGAGCTATGGCTACACCTTC.

This chain's CDR3 is CASSEWLGAQETQYF. CDR3 nucleotides: TGCGCCAGCAGTGAGTGGTTGGGCGCTCAAGAGACCCAGTACTTC. The chain joins TRBV10-1 to TRBJ2-5; D gene ambiguous. CDR3 length: 15 amino acids. V dropped 1 base and J dropped 2 bases, with 11 bases sitting between them. Germline V gene data show CDR1 as WNHNN and CDR2 as SYGVQD (reference sequence).

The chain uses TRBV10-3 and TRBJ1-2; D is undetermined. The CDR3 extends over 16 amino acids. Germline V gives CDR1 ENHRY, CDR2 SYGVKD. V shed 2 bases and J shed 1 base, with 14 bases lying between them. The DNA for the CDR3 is TGTGCCATCAGTGAGATAGGGAGCGCCCTTAACTATGGCTACACCTTC. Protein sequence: CAISEIGSALNYGYTF.

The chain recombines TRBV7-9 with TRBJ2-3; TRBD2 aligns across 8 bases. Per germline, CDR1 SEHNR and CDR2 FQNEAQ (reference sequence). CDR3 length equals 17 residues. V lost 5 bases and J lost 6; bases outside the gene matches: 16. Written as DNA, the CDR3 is TGTGCCAGCAGCGACCTTGGCGGAGCGGGGGCGAGGGATACGCAGTATTTT. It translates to CASSDLGGAGARDTQYF.

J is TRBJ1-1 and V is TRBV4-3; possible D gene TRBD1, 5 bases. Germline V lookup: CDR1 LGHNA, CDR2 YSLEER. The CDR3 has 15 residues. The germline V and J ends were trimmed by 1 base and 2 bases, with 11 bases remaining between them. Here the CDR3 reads CASSQGQMYNTEAFF. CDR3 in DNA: TGCGCCAGCAGCCAAGGACAGATGTACAACACTGAAGCTTTCTTT.